The 30 T cell receptor beta chains below all came from one sample that was sequenced in a study of T-cell memory formation after mild COVID-19. TCRdb itself ran the 5' RACE reads through MiXCR, one entry per CDR3 protein. The sample contains roughly 380,000 distinct CDR3 sequences, 25% to 30% of which appear only once. Specimen: PBMCs or a T cell subset sorted from them (not recorded which). These receptors were taken from an adult woman who had mild COVID-19 (a few samples of this study predate the infection). Cell type and time point are not known.

V gene TRBV9 combines with J gene TRBJ2-7; D is ambiguous. V was shortened by 7 bases and J by 6 bases, with 14 bases between the two germline ends. CDR3 size: 12 residues. In germline, CDR1 is SGDLS, CDR2 YYNGEE. CDR3 nucleotide sequence: TGTGCCAGCGATGAGGAGACCATCGAGCAGTACTTC. Translation gives CASDEETIEQYF. Full variable domain (missing parts from reference TRBV9 and TRBJ2-7): DSGVTQTPKHLITATGQRVTLRCSPRSGDLSVYWYQQSLDQGLQFLIQYYNGEERAKGNILERFSAQQFPDLHSELNLSSLELGDSALYFCASDEETIEQYFGPGTRLTVT.

J is TRBJ2-7 and V is TRBV7-2; TRBD2 aligns across 12 bases. The CDR3 has 15 amino acids. The V and J ends lost 5 bases and 3 bases, in that order; junction bases with no gene match: 5. The germline CDR1 and CDR2 sequences are SGHTA and FQGNSA. The CDR3 region is CASSQATSGGYEQYF. The CDR3 nucleotides are TGTGCCAGCAGCCAAGCGACTAGCGGGGGCTACGAGCAGTACTTC.

The table lists this clonotype with a few counts. J is TRBJ2-2 and V is TRBV5-1; TRBD2 is a possible D gene (6 bases). Germline values: CDR1 SGHRS, CDR2 YFSETQ. The CDR3 totals 16 residues. Deletions cut 3 bases from V and 5 bases from J, with 17 bases between. The CDR3 nucleotides are TGCGCCAGCAGCTCGGCCCGACTGGGGAGGACCGGGGAGCTGTTTTTT. It translates to CASSSARLGRTGELFF. The variable domain in full, completed from reference TRBV5-1 and TRBJ2-2, reads KAGVTQTPRYLIKTRGQQVTLSCSPISGHRSVSWYQQTPGQGLQFLFEYFSETQRNKGNFPGRFSGRQFSNSRSEMNVSTLELGDSALYLCASSSARLGRTGELFFGEGSRLTVL.

V is TRBV14 and J is TRBJ1-3; D call uncertain. Looked up from germline, CDR1 is SGHDN and CDR2 is FVKESK. V was trimmed by 4 bases and J by 0 bases, leaving 16 bases between them. This CDR3 is built from 17 residues. The CDR3 DNA reads TGTGCCAGCAGCCTACAGTCCAGGATGAGCTCTGGAAACACCATATATTTT. Amino acid sequence: CASSLQSRMSSGNTIYF.

V gene TRBV6-5 combines with J gene TRBJ2-2; possibly TRBD1 or TRBD2 for D (5 bases each). Germline V CDR1 and CDR2: MNHEY, SVGAGI. Trimming pared 6 bases from V and 4 bases from J, leaving 21 bases between. CDR3 length equals 17 residues. CDR3 in amino acids: CASRPYVARGPTGELFF. In nucleotides, the CDR3 is TGTGCCAGCAGACCTTACGTTGCTAGGGGACCCACCGGGGAGCTGTTTTTT.

This clonotype has a handful of counts. CDR3 bases: TGCAGTGCTCCCCCCCGGGAGAATACAGATACGCAGTATTTT. Amino acid sequence: CSAPPRENTDTQYF. The rearrangement joins TRBV20-1 to TRBJ2-3; maybe TRBD2 (6 bases). Germline loops: CDR1 DFQATT, CDR2 SNEGSKA (reference sequence). The V end was cut by 5 bases, the J end by 3 bases, with 15 bases between. The CDR3 extends over 14 amino acids.

The V and J genes are TRBV3-1 and TRBJ2-5, with D perhaps TRBD1 or TRBD2 (5 bases each). V was shortened by 0 bases and J by 1 base, with 12 bases between the two germline ends. Germline V lookup: CDR1 LGHDT, CDR2 YNNKEL (reference sequence). The CDR3 is 16 residues long. Written as DNA, the CDR3 is TGTGCCAGCAGCCAAGATTACGGGGCGAGCCAAGAGACCCAGTACTTC. It translates to CASSQDYGASQETQYF.

This rearrangement joins TRBV19 to TRBJ1-1; tentative D call: TRBD1 (6 bases). Germline V gives CDR1 LNHDA, CDR2 SQIVND (reference sequence). CDR3 length: 16 amino acids. V was trimmed by 0 bases and J by 3 bases, leaving 14 bases between them. The DNA of the CDR3 is TGTGCCAGTAGTATAGACTCACAGGGATGGGACACTGAAGCTTTCTTT. It specifies CASSIDSQGWDTEAFF.

This chain links TRBV6-1 with TRBJ1-5; the D is unclear. Trimming stripped 5 bases from V and 0 bases from J, with 8 bases between. Germline V gene lookup returns CDR1 MNHNS and CDR2 SASEGT. This CDR3 has 14 residues. Written as DNA, the CDR3 is TGTGCCAGCAGTCTACAGATTAGCAATCAGCCCCAGCATTTT. As protein: CASSLQISNQPQHF.

This clonotype was seen repeatedly, ten times or more. The chain uses TRBV20-1 and TRBJ2-7; 9 nucleotides align to TRBD2. Germline values: CDR1 DFQATT, CDR2 SNEGSKA (reference sequence). V lost 3 bases to trimming and J lost 3 bases; unmatched junction nucleotides: 3. The CDR3 has 13 residues. The CDR3 loop is CSARTSGSYEQYF. The DNA for the CDR3 is TGCAGTGCTAGGACTAGCGGAAGCTACGAGCAGTACTTC.

This rearrangement joins TRBV7-2 to TRBJ1-1; D gene ambiguous. The CDR3 loop spans 13 amino acids. Per germline, CDR1 SGHTA and CDR2 FQGNSA. V lost 5 bases to trimming and J lost 5 bases, with 12 bases between them. The CDR3 sequence: CASSHGDRTEAFF. CDR3 nucleotides: TGTGCCAGCAGCCATGGAGATCGGACTGAAGCTTTCTTT.

The gene calls are TRBV6-2 or TRBV6-3 and TRBJ2-5; tentative D call: TRBD2 (5 bases). V lost 0 bases to trimming and J lost 5 bases, with 13 bases between them. Germline CDR1 is MNHEY and CDR2 is SVGEGT. The CDR3 extends over 15 amino acids. The DNA for the CDR3 is TGTGCCAGCAGTTACTCGATTCGAGGCGGGGAGACCCAGTACTTC. Its protein is CASSYSIRGGETQYF.

In this sample, this clonotype turned up a few times. The chain has TRBV24-1 and TRBJ2-5, with D possibly TRBD2 on 7 matching bases. Trimming cost V 3 bases and J 4 bases, with 11 bases left between them. CDR1 is KGHDR and CDR2 is SFDVKD in the germline V gene. This CDR3 spans 14 amino acids. The CDR3 DNA reads as TGTGCCACCAGTGATCCAGGGGAGGGAGAGACCCAGTACTTC. Translation: CATSDPGEGETQYF.

The chain is built from TRBV24-1 and TRBJ2-7; D is unclear. Germline CDR1 reads KGHDR; CDR2 reads SFDVKD. Deletions cut 4 bases from V and 4 bases from J, with 16 bases between. The CDR3 runs to 15 residues. The CDR3 is CATSELGRTSYEQYF. The CDR3 coding sequence is TGTGCCACCAGTGAGCTCGGCCGGACGAGTTACGAGCAGTACTTC.

The chain links TRBV7-8 to TRBJ2-1; perhaps TRBD1 as D (6 bases). Germline V gives CDR1 SGHVS, CDR2 FQNEAQ. The V end lost 2 bases, the J end lost 4 bases, and 12 bases lay between the germline ends. This CDR3 comprises 15 residues. The CDR3 nucleotides are TGTGCCAGCAGCTTACGGGACACGATTTACAATGAGCAGTTCTTC. It encodes CASSLRDTIYNEQFF.

This chain joins TRBV29-1 and TRBJ1-2; D uncertain. Trimming pared 2 bases from V and 0 bases from J, leaving 10 bases between. The germline V gene encodes CDR1 SQVTM and CDR2 ANQGSEA. The CDR3 length is 14 residues. The CDR3 bases are TGCAGCGTTGAAAGAGGACCGGCTAACTATGGCTACACCTTC. It encodes CSVERGPANYGYTF. Using reference TRBV29-1 and TRBJ1-2 for the parts outside the CDR3, the full variable domain is SAVISQKPSRDICQRGTSLTIQCQVDSQVTMMFWYRQQPGQSLTLIATANQGSEATYESGFVIDKFPISRPNLTFSTLTVSNMSPEDSSIYLCSVERGPANYGYTFGSGTRLTVV.

V is TRBV30 and J is TRBJ2-1; no reliable D call. This CDR3 region has 12 residues. The V and J ends lost 2 bases and 9 bases respectively, with 11 bases between them. CDR1 is GTSNPN and CDR2 is SVGIG in the germline V gene (reference sequence). CDR3 sequence: CAWSTTHGEQFF. The CDR3 DNA reads as TGTGCCTGGAGTACGACCCACGGTGAGCAGTTCTTC.

This clonotype was detected only a few times. The rearrangement links TRBV7-9 to TRBJ2-1; no firm D call. The V gene's germline CDR1 is SEHNR and CDR2 FQNEAQ (reference sequence). The V end was cut by 5 bases, the J end by 0 bases, with 11 bases between. The CDR3 length is 15 residues. CDR3 in DNA: TGTGCCAGCAGCCGTGACATTAGCTCCTACAATGAGCAGTTCTTC. Its translation is CASSRDISSYNEQFF.

V gene TRBV5-1 combines with J gene TRBJ2-7; 12 bases map to TRBD1. J gave up 6 bases and V 0 bases, and 4 bases lay outside the gene matches. This CDR3 spans 15 amino acids. The germline V gene has CDR1 SGHRS and CDR2 YFSETQ. This chain's CDR3 is CASSLGGQGAGEQYF. CDR3 DNA: TGCGCCAGCAGCTTGGGGGGACAGGGGGCCGGCGAGCAGTACTTC.

The rearrangement joins TRBV2 to TRBJ2-2; D is tentatively TRBD1 or TRBD2 (5 bases each). CDR3 length equals 15 residues. Looked up from germline, CDR1 is SNHLY and CDR2 is FYNNEI. The ends were cut back, 0 bases at V and 13 bases at J, with 18 bases in the middle. The CDR3 is CASSEARSGTTSLFF. Here the CDR3 DNA reads TGTGCCAGCAGTGAAGCGCGGTCCGGGACCACTTCGCTGTTTTTT.

This clonotype has a handful of counts. The V gene is TRBV7-8, the J gene TRBJ2-7; possibly TRBD1 for D (6 bases). Germline CDR1 reads SGHVS; CDR2 reads FQNEAQ. Deletions cut 2 bases from V and 7 bases from J, with 18 bases between. There are 15 residues in the CDR3. CDR3 in amino acids: CASSLNTGSSGEQYF. The CDR3 bases are TGTGCCAGCAGCTTAAACACAGGGAGCTCTGGGGAGCAGTACTTC.

J is TRBJ1-5 and V is TRBV5-1, with a possible D match to TRBD1 (5 bases). V was clipped by 1 base and J by 0 bases, with 8 bases between them. The CDR3 is 15 residues long. Germline CDR1 SGHRS, CDR2 YFSETQ. The CDR3 DNA reads TGCGCCAGCAGCTTGTCAGGGATTAGCAATCAGCCCCAGCATTTT. Amino acids: CASSLSGISNQPQHF.

This clonotype was counted between two and nine times. The gene calls are TRBV4-2 and TRBJ2-4; the match to TRBD2 covers 9 bases. V was clipped by 4 bases and J by 8 bases; unmatched bases: 12. Germline CDR1 and CDR2: LGHNA and YNFKEQ. There are 16 residues in the CDR3. CDR3 amino acids: CASSPSYSGSTDIQYF. The CDR3 DNA is TGTGCCAGCAGCCCATCCTATAGCGGGAGTACGGACATTCAGTACTTC.

The J gene is TRBJ1-5, the V gene TRBV12-3 or TRBV12-4, with a weak D call TRBD1 (6 bases). This CDR3 region has 14 residues. V lost 6 bases and J 1 base, leaving 10 bases between the germline ends. In nucleotides, the CDR3 is TGTGCCAGCAGGGGGGGGGCCAGCAATCAGCCCCAGCATTTT. Translation gives CASRGGASNQPQHF.

This clonotype showed up many times. The chain carries TRBV20-1 and TRBJ2-1; no reliable D call. Trimming stripped 0 bases from V and 12 bases from J, with 15 bases between. The V gene's germline CDR1 is DFQATT and CDR2 SNEGSKA (reference sequence). The CDR3 is 13 amino acids. For the CDR3, the DNA is TGCAGTGCTAGAGACCCAGTTAGGCTCCGGCAGTTCTTC. Amino acid sequence: CSARDPVRLRQFF.

This sequence joins TRBV19 and TRBJ1-2, with D hard to call. Trimming left V 7 bases short and J 0 bases short, with 9 bases between. This CDR3 comprises 13 residues. Germline V CDR1 and CDR2: LNHDA, SQIVND (reference sequence). The CDR3 loop is CASTRASNYGYTF. The CDR3 nucleotides are TGTGCCAGTACGAGAGCATCTAACTATGGCTACACCTTC.

This clonotype showed up just once. The chain recombines TRBV20-1 with TRBJ1-1; D may be TRBD1 (5 bases). V was clipped by 3 bases and J by 0 bases, with 8 bases between them. The CDR3 is 13 residues long. Per germline, CDR1 DFQATT and CDR2 SNEGSKA (reference sequence). This CDR3 reads CSARQGMNTEAFF. The CDR3, as DNA: TGCAGTGCTAGGCAGGGTATGAACACTGAAGCTTTCTTT.

CDR3 sequence: CAISGNSPAGGSTDTQYF. CDR3 DNA sequence: TGTGCCATCAGTGGTAACTCTCCAGCGGGGGGGTCCACAGATACGCAGTATTTT. The chain recombines TRBV10-3 with TRBJ2-3; TRBD2 aligns across 10 bases. The CDR3 has 18 amino acids. The trim removed 4 bases at V and 2 bases at J, leaving 12 bases unmatched. Germline V lookup: CDR1 ENHRY, CDR2 SYGVKD.

This clonotype occurred a few times. This chain joins TRBV6-2 or TRBV6-3 and TRBJ2-6; 7 bases agree with TRBD1. Trimming at V came to 2 bases and at J to 3 bases, leaving 1 base not matched to a gene. CDR1 and CDR2 (germline): MNHEY, SVGEGT. CDR3 size: 15 residues. Here the CDR3 DNA reads TGTGCCAGCAGTTACCAGGGGGTTGGGGCCAACGTCCTGACTTTC. It translates to CASSYQGVGANVLTF.

This clonotype was counted only a few times. The chain has TRBV5-1 and TRBJ1-2; 8 positions match TRBD1. This CDR3 has 15 amino acids. Per the germline V gene, CDR1 is SGHRS and CDR2 is YFSETQ. J lost 2 bases, V lost 3 bases, and 6 bases had no gene match. Here the CDR3 reads CASSSPDRANYGYTF. The CDR3 DNA follows: TGCGCCAGCAGCTCGCCGGACAGGGCGAACTATGGCTACACCTTC.